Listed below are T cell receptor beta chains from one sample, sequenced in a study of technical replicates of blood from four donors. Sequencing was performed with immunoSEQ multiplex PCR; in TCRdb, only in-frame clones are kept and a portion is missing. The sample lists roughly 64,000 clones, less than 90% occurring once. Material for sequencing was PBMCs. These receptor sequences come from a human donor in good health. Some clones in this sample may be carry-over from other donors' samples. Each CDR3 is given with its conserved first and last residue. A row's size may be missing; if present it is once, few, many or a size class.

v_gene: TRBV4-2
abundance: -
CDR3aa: CASSHGTSGGLETQYF

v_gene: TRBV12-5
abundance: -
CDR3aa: CADGRDSNQPQHF

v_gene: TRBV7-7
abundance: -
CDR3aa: CASSQMDRATGELFF

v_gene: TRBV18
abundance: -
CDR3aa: CASSPGVQDEQYF

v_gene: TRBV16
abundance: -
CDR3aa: CASSQFTAAYNEQFF

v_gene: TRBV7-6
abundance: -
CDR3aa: CASSQNTGGGYSYEQYF

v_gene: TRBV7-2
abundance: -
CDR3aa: CASSFYRASGNTIYF

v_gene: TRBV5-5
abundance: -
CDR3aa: CASSLPGKETQYF

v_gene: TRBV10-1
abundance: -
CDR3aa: CASSGRGGNSYEQYF

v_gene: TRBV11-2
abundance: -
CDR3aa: CASSFTTSGVYNEQFF

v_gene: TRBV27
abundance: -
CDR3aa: CASSPDRGLSYGYTF

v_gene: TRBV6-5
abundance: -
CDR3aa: CASSREGANSPLHF

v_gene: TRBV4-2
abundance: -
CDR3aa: CASSQDAGTRGGTGELFF

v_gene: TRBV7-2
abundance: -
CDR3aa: CASSSSSYEQYF

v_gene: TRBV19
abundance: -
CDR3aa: CASTQVSGANVLTF

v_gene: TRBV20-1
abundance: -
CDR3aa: CSAVLGNEQFF

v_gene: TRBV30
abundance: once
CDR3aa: CAWNGGSSYNEQFF